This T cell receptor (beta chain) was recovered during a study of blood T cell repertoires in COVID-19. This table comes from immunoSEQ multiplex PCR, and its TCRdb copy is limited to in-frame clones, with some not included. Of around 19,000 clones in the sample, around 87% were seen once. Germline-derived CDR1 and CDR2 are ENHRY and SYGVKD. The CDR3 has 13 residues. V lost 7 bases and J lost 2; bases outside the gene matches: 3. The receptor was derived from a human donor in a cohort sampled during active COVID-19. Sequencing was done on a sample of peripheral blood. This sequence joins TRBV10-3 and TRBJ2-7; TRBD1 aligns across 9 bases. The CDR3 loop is CAINRDRAYEQYF. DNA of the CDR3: TGTGCCATCAATCGGGACAGGGCCTACGAGCAGTACTTC.